The following is a TCR beta chain sequence with its context. The sample comes from a study of technical replicates of blood from a few donors. Profiling relied on immunoSEQ multiplex PCR, and the TCRdb table lists in-frame clones only, not all of them. The table shows 65,000 to 90,000 clones, with around 93% occurring only once. With V trimmed by 4 bases and J by 3 bases, 10 bases remained unmatched. CDR1 is SGHRS and CDR2 is YFSETQ in the germline V gene. The CDR3 totals 17 residues. The TCR originated in a human donor in good health. Source material: T cells isolated from PBMCs. V is TRBV5-1 and J is TRBJ2-3; 11 positions agree with TRBD1. DNA of the CDR3: TGCGCCAGCAGCCCCGGGACAGGGGGTTTTAGGACAGATACGCAGTATTTT. Encoded protein: CASSPGTGGFRTDTQYF.